These 29 T cell receptor beta chains came from one sample sequenced in a study of cytomegalovirus exposure and HLA in healthy donors (dated by TCRdb to 2015 to 2018). The library was made by the immunoSEQ multiplex PCR assay. For the multiplex PCR, a mixture combining 60 forward primers for TCR Vbeta segments and 13 reverse primers for TCR Jbeta segments was used. This is the immuneACCESS table as TCRdb keeps it, with only in-frame sequences that have V and J called. A part of the clones is gone; compared with another copy, unresolved V genes explain less than half, and the rest is unexplained. The sample table contains over 110,000 clones; only one count was recorded for approximately 80% of them. Around 2.9% of the sample rests with the top ten. Sequenced material: PBMCs. These receptors were collected from a female donor in good health and CMV-seronegative.

V and J are TRBV28 and TRBJ1-6; tentative D call: TRBD1 (5 bases). The CDR3 has 15 residues. CDR1 and CDR2 from the germline V gene are MDHEN and SYDVKM. Trimming stripped 2 bases from V and 7 bases from J, with 12 bases between. The CDR3 DNA reads as TGTGCCAGCAGTTTAGCTGACAGAATAAATTCACCCCTCCACTTT. Translating gives CASSLADRINSPLHF.

The chain joins TRBV6-6 to TRBJ2-2, with D possibly TRBD2 on 5 matching bases. The CDR3 runs 13 residues. Trimming took off 6 bases at V and 4 bases at J, with 9 bases between the two ends. Germline lookup yields CDR1 MNHNY and CDR2 SVGAGI (reference sequence). The CDR3 DNA reads TGTGCCAGCAGCTTGGACTCCACCGGGGAGCTGTTTTTT. It is translated as CASSLDSTGELFF.

V gene TRBV19 combines with J gene TRBJ2-6; TRBD1 agrees at 8 bases. The CDR3 length is 15 residues. CDR1 is LNHDA and CDR2 is SQIVND in the germline V gene (reference sequence). V was clipped by 8 bases and J by 6 bases; unmatched bases: 9. CDR3 DNA: TGTGCCAGTCTTTCAGGGGGCCATGCGGCCAACGTCCTGACTTTC. It specifies CASLSGGHAANVLTF.

The rearrangement uses TRBV27 and TRBJ2-3, with D possibly TRBD2 on 5 matching bases. V was shortened by 2 bases and J by 0 bases, with 9 bases between the two germline ends. The CDR3 consists of 15 residues. Germline assignment: CDR1 MNHEY and CDR2 SMNVEV (reference sequence). Here the CDR3 reads CASSLEGGSTDTQYF. The CDR3 nucleotides are TGTGCCAGCAGTTTAGAGGGCGGGAGCACAGATACGCAGTATTTT.

The rearrangement joins TRBV30 to TRBJ2-5, with D maybe TRBD2 (6 bases). V dropped 1 base and J dropped 9 bases, with 18 bases sitting between them. The CDR3 has 14 amino acids. The germline V gene has CDR1 GTSNPN and CDR2 SVGIG (reference sequence). CDR3 coding DNA: TGTGCCTGGAGTGAAGGACTATCTTTATCCCCCCAGTACTTC. Protein sequence: CAWSEGLSLSPQYF.

The rearrangement links TRBV6-5 to TRBJ2-7, with TRBD1 as a possible D gene (6 bases). The CDR3 extends over 15 amino acids. Trimming shortened V by 1 base and J by 5 bases, and 15 bases separated the two germline ends. Looked up from germline, CDR1 is MNHEY and CDR2 is SVGAGI. CDR3 loop: CASSYFGSGADEQYF. The CDR3 DNA follows: TGTGCCAGCAGTTACTTCGGGTCAGGGGCCGACGAGCAGTACTTC.

This chain joins TRBV9 and TRBJ1-1; TRBD1 matches 7 bases. J gave up 6 bases and V 1 base, and 3 bases lay outside the gene matches. Germline CDR1 is SGDLS and CDR2 is YYNGEE. The CDR3 has 13 amino acids. CDR3 sequence reads: CASSVTGDSEAFF. CDR3 DNA: TGTGCCAGCAGCGTAACAGGGGACTCTGAAGCTTTCTTT.

The CDR3 nucleotides are TGTGCCAGCACCGCGGCGGGTATCCGTGAGCAGTACTTC. Protein product: CASTAAGIREQYF. The chain is built from TRBV28 and TRBJ2-7; weak D call: TRBD2 (5 bases). The CDR3 extends over 13 amino acids. V was trimmed by 7 bases and J by 7 bases, leaving 17 bases between them. The germline V gene encodes CDR1 MDHEN and CDR2 SYDVKM.

The chain carries TRBV7-9 and TRBJ1-6, with a possible D match to TRBD1 (6 bases). Germline assignment: CDR1 SEHNR and CDR2 FQNEAQ (reference sequence). Trimming removed 7 bases at V and 7 bases at J, with 20 bases between. The CDR3 is made up of 16 amino acids. The CDR3: CASTQVGGQGNSPLHF. The CDR3 bases are TGTGCCAGCACCCAGGTTGGGGGCCAGGGGAATTCACCCCTCCACTTT.

The chain is built from TRBV7-3 and TRBJ1-1; TRBD1 matches at 8 bases. The junction had 13 bases not matched to a gene; V was cut back by 5 bases and J by 2 bases. CDR1 and CDR2 (germline): SGHTA, FQGTGA. This CDR3 has 17 amino acids. CDR3 in DNA: TGTGCCAGCAGCCCTACCCCAGGGGGCGGACTAAACACTGAAGCTTTCTTT. Residues: CASSPTPGGGLNTEAFF.

This chain joins TRBV6-1 and TRBJ1-1; D ambiguous. CDR3 size: 11 residues. V was cut by 5 bases and J by 5 bases, with 6 bases left in between. Germline lookup yields CDR1 MNHNS and CDR2 SASEGT. The CDR3 region has the DNA TGTGCCAGCAGTTATCAGACTGAAGCTTTCTTT. Residues: CASSYQTEAFF.

V usage is TRBV19 and J usage is TRBJ2-3; no clear D gene. The CDR3 consists of 15 residues. Trimming pared 7 bases from V and 1 base from J, leaving 15 bases between. Germline assignment: CDR1 LNHDA and CDR2 SQIVND (reference sequence). The CDR3 sequence: CASKQSWPGTDTQYF. The CDR3, as DNA: TGTGCCAGTAAACAGTCCTGGCCGGGCACAGATACGCAGTATTTT.

This rearrangement joins TRBV27 to TRBJ1-5; possibly TRBD1 for D (6 bases). Deletions cut 4 bases from V and 11 bases from J, with 12 bases between. CDR1 and CDR2 from the germline V gene are MNHEY and SMNVEV (reference sequence). This CDR3 spans 12 amino acids. Written as DNA, the CDR3 is TGTGCCAGCAGTTCAGGGGTAGGGACCCAGCATTTT. Amino acid sequence: CASSSGVGTQHF.

This clone has only a few counts. This rearrangement joins TRBV6-1 to TRBJ2-3; D is ambiguous. The CDR3 runs 14 residues. From germline, CDR1 is MNHNS and CDR2 SASEGT. V lost 4 bases and J lost 0, with 8 bases in between. The CDR3 DNA is TGTGCCAGCAGTGTGGCAGTCAGCACAGATACGCAGTATTTT. Protein product: CASSVAVSTDTQYF.

CDR3 coding DNA: TGCGCCAGCAGCCAGGCTCGGGACAGGGCAGACAGGCCTTGGAACTATGGCTACACCTTC. Translated: CASSQARDRADRPWNYGYTF. The chain has TRBV4-1 and TRBJ1-2, with 9 bases fitting TRBD1. The CDR3 extends over 20 amino acids. The V segment lost 3 bases and the J segment 2 bases; nucleotides outside the gene matches: 19. Germline V gene lookup returns CDR1 MGHRA and CDR2 YSYEKL.

This sequence joins TRBV7-9 and TRBJ2-3; TRBD1 is a possible D gene (5 bases). The V end lost 1 base, the J end lost 8 bases, and 7 bases lay between the germline ends. CDR1 and CDR2 from the germline V gene are SEHNR and FQNEAQ (reference sequence). This CDR3 has 12 amino acids. DNA for the CDR3: TGTGCCAGCAGCTTAGAGCAGGGTACGCAGTATTTT. Translation gives CASSLEQGTQYF.

The chain uses TRBV28 and TRBJ2-7; TRBD1 matches 7 bases. The germline gives CDR1 MDHEN, CDR2 SYDVKM. J lost 3 bases, V lost 3 bases, and 8 bases had no gene match. The CDR3 is 15 amino acids. CDR3 coding DNA: TGTGCCAGCAGTTTTATTGGACAGGTGAACTACGAGCAGTACTTC. The encoded protein is CASSFIGQVNYEQYF.

This rearrangement joins TRBV19 to TRBJ1-1; 8 bases are shared with TRBD1. There are 15 residues in the CDR3. J was trimmed by 5 bases and V by 4 bases; bases with no gene match: 9. Germline V gene sequence: CDR1 LNHDA, CDR2 SQIVND (reference sequence). The CDR3 here is CASSTRQGAGTEAFF. CDR3 DNA sequence: TGTGCCAGTAGTACAAGGCAGGGGGCGGGTACTGAAGCTTTCTTT.

V usage is TRBV10-3 and J usage is TRBJ1-5; D unresolved. Germline-derived CDR1 and CDR2 are ENHRY and SYGVKD. The CDR3 has 12 amino acids. Trimming removed 10 bases at V and 3 bases at J, with 10 bases between. The CDR3 region has the DNA TGTGCCACTCGCCGGGACAATCAGCCCCAGCATTTT. Translating gives CATRRDNQPQHF.

This chain joins TRBV28 and TRBJ2-5, with 9 nucleotides matching TRBD2. Near its end, the DNA agrees better with TRBJ2-7, so the J call may be wrong. Per germline, CDR1 MDHEN and CDR2 SYDVKM. The CDR3 length is 14 residues. The CDR3 sequence is CASFSGRGVYEQYF. CDR3 sequence (DNA): TGTGCCAGCTTTAGCGGGAGAGGAGTCTACGAGCAGTACTTC.

The chain uses TRBV6-1 and TRBJ1-1; a weak D match, TRBD1 (6 bases). This CDR3 is built from 13 residues. V was trimmed by 7 bases and J by 5 bases, leaving 14 bases between them. Germline CDR1 reads MNHNS; CDR2 reads SASEGT. The CDR3 region is CASNRGGGTEAFF. The CDR3 DNA is TGTGCCAGCAATAGGGGAGGGGGGACTGAAGCTTTCTTT.

This chain links TRBV23-1 with TRBJ1-5; 7 bases map to TRBD1. TRBV23-1 is an open reading frame whose function is uncertain. The CDR3 length is 14 residues. The J segment lost 2 bases and the V segment lost 6 bases, leaving 4 bases of the junction unmatched. CDR3 sequence reads: CASSLQGCNQPQHF. The CDR3 nucleotides read TGCGCCAGCAGCCTACAGGGGTGCAATCAGCCCCAGCATTTT.

As for this clone: At one end the junction does not follow the germline gene, possibly because of a read error. This sequence joins TRBV10-3 and TRBJ1-2; possibly TRBD1 for D (6 bases). CDR1 ENHRY and CDR2 SYGVKD come from the germline V gene. The CDR3 is 13 residues long. The CDR3 coding sequence is TGTGCCATCAACTTAGGACAGAACTATGGCTACCCCTTC. Translation: CAINLGQNYGYPF.

The V gene is TRBV5-6, the J gene TRBJ2-2, with a possible D match to TRBD2 (6 bases). The CDR3 sequence is 13 residues long. V was cut by 3 bases and J by 3 bases, with 6 bases left in between. CDR1 is SGHDT and CDR2 is YYEEEE in the germline V gene. The CDR3, as DNA: TGTGCCAGCAGCTGGGGGGACACCGGGGAGCTGTTTTTT. Amino acid sequence: CASSWGDTGELFF.

The chain has TRBV7-6 and TRBJ2-5; a weak D match, TRBD1 (5 bases). Trimming shortened V by 4 bases and J by 2 bases, and 14 bases separated the two germline ends. Looked up from germline, CDR1 is SGHVS and CDR2 is FNYEAQ. This CDR3 contains 15 residues. CDR3 nucleotides: TGTGCCAGCAGCTCGGACACACTCCCTCAAGAGACCCAGTACTTC. Protein product: CASSSDTLPQETQYF.

The chain couples TRBV29-1 to TRBJ2-3; D gene unclear. The CDR3 extends over 12 amino acids. Germline lookup yields CDR1 SQVTM and CDR2 ANQGSEA. V gave up 3 bases and J gave up 0 bases, with 4 bases separating them. The CDR3 reads CSVDGSTDTQYF. DNA for the CDR3: TGCAGCGTTGACGGGAGCACAGATACGCAGTATTTT.

As DNA, the CDR3 is TGTGCCAGCAGCGTTCGACTAGCGGAGACCCAGTACTTC. Protein: CASSVRLAETQYF. The chain carries TRBV9 and TRBJ2-5; 8 nucleotides match TRBD2. Germline V gene lookup returns CDR1 SGDLS and CDR2 YYNGEE. CDR3 size: 13 residues. V shed 2 bases and J 5 bases; nucleotides not matched to a gene: 2. Variable domain in full (rest from reference TRBV9 and TRBJ2-5): DSGVTQTPKHLITATGQRVTLRCSPRSGDLSVYWYQQSLDQGLQFLIQYYNGEERAKGNILERFSAQQFPDLHSELNLSSLELGDSALYFCASSVRLAETQYFGPGTRLLVL.

The rearrangement uses TRBV6-1 and TRBJ1-2; D is undetermined. The CDR3 is 15 residues long. Trimming cost V 7 bases and J 4 bases, with 19 bases left between them. Germline V lookup: CDR1 MNHNS, CDR2 SASEGT. CDR3 protein: CASKSRPERGYGYTF. The CDR3 bases are TGTGCCAGCAAATCTCGGCCCGAGAGAGGCTATGGCTACACCTTC.

This chain's CDR3 is CASSQDWGLAVNTGELFF. The CDR3 DNA reads TGCGCCAGCAGCCAAGATTGGGGACTAGCGGTTAACACCGGGGAGCTGTTTTTT. V and J are TRBV4-1 and TRBJ2-2; TRBD2 aligns across 11 bases. The CDR3 loop spans 18 amino acids. Germline V gives CDR1 MGHRA, CDR2 YSYEKL. After removal of 0 bases from V and 2 bases from J, the junction contained 5 bases not matched to a gene.